This record looks at one T cell receptor (beta chain) sequence and its context. Its antigen is not identified. V trimming: 1 base; J trimming: 0 bases; junction bases outside the gene matches: 7. This CDR3 contains 17 residues. The germline CDR1 and CDR2 sequences are LNHNV and YYDKDF (reference sequence). This specimen belongs to a study of T cells in narcolepsy. Points from the study as a whole: In some patient and control memory CD4+ samples, autoreactive clones were absent. Healthy controls reportedly lacked the autoreactive clonotypes serially found in patients' blood. Same-patient CSF and blood CD4+ T cell clonotypes included HCRT-specific and TRIB2-specific autoreactive ones.

Profiling relied on immunoSEQ multiplex PCR, and the TCRdb table lists in-frame clones only, not all of them. The profile shows tens of thousands of clones, about nine tenths of them singletons. Material: CD45RA- memory CD4+ T cells from PBMCs. The clonotype was recovered from a human donor with narcolepsy. This sequence joins TRBV15 and TRBJ2-3; 7 bases match TRBD2. The chain's CDR3 is CATSRVRSGVSTDTQYF. In nucleotides, the CDR3 is TGTGCCACCAGCAGAGTTCGCAGCGGGGTTAGCACAGATACGCAGTATTTT.